This T cell receptor beta chain was obtained from a study of cytomegalovirus exposure and HLA in healthy donors. Study outcomes and limitations: The analysis excluded some indistinguishable V segments, including TRBV6-2 and TRBV6-3.

The CDR3 is 14 amino acids. The germline V gene has CDR1 SNHLY and CDR2 FYNNEI. Trimming cost V 5 bases and J 4 bases, with 14 bases left between them. For this clone: Its antigen is still unknown.

It was with 60 Vbeta and 13 Jbeta primers that the PCR ran. In the original workflow: Unique TCR beta chains numbered around 75 million in a later analysis, with some 9.9 million shared. Only in-frame clones appear in the TCRdb table, and some are missing; sequencing was by immunoSEQ multiplex PCR. V and J calls and clone size are given by that table; D and trimming were obtained from the DNA. The sample includes fewer than 100,000 clones. Sequenced sample: PBMCs. This rearrangement joins TRBV2 to TRBJ1-1; D not resolved. The clonotype originates from a woman between 55 and 75 years old in good health and CMV-seronegative. CDR3 amino acids: CASSFTDRGTEAFF. Written as DNA, the CDR3 is TGTGCCAGCAGTTTTACCGATCGAGGCACTGAAGCTTTCTTT.